This T cell receptor beta chain was captured in a study of blood T cells in healthy people across ages. With 7 bases removed from V and 4 bases from J, the gap between germline ends came to 16 bases. The CDR3 consists of 15 residues. A second PCR, run for roughly 6 to 11 cycles, used a sample-barcoded 5' primer plus a J-beta primer mix. TCRdb independently ran MiXCR on the 5' RACE reads; one entry per CDR3 protein. This table has approximately 800,000 distinct CDR3 sequences, approximately 25% appearing once. These records were also assigned to another study, of T cells of mothers and their children.

The sample comprised blood. The TCR was taken from a boy aged 10-17 years in good health. The chain uses TRBV12-3 or TRBV12-4 and TRBJ1-4; D might be TRBD1 (5 bases). The CDR3 DNA follows: TGTGCCAGCACCCAACCGGGACTGCTTAATGAAAAACTGTTTTTT. It encodes CASTQPGLLNEKLFF.